These 25 T cell receptor beta chains were sequenced from one sample in a study of cytomegalovirus exposure and HLA in healthy donors. Profiled with immunoSEQ multiplex PCR; TCRdb holds only in-frame clones, not every one. The sample lists 150,000 or so clones, approximately 94% seen once, with approximately 1.8% in the top ten. The sample comprised PBMCs. These receptors originate from a man aged 18-30 years in good health and CMV-seropositive.

The chain is built from TRBV11-1 and TRBJ2-2; perhaps TRBD1 as D (6 bases). This CDR3 is built from 16 residues. Trimming cost V 4 bases and J 6 bases, with 18 bases left between them. CDR1 SGHAT and CDR2 FQDESV come from the germline V gene (reference sequence). The CDR3 sequence is CASSSRLGAGSGELFF. Here the CDR3 DNA reads TGTGCCAGCAGCTCCCGTCTGGGGGCAGGATCCGGGGAGCTGTTTTTT.

The gene calls are TRBV9 and TRBJ2-2; D gene unclear. The CDR3 totals 12 residues. The V and J ends lost 4 bases and 8 bases respectively, with 9 bases between them. Germline CDR1 reads SGDLS; CDR2 reads YYNGEE. CDR3 bases: TGTGCCAGCAGCCCTTTATTAGGGGAGCTGTTTTTT. Translating it yields CASSPLLGELFF.

The chain recombines TRBV11-3 with TRBJ2-3, with a possible D match to TRBD2 (5 bases). This CDR3 region has 14 residues. Germline-derived CDR1 and CDR2 are SGHNT and YENEEA. Trimming removed 5 bases at V and 8 bases at J, with 17 bases between. The CDR3 reads CASSPPGSRGTQYF. CDR3 DNA sequence: TGTGCCAGCAGCCCTCCGGGTAGCCGGGGTACGCAGTATTTT. Drawing the rest from reference TRBV11-3 and TRBJ2-3, the complete variable domain is EAGVVQSPRYKIIEKKQPVAFWCNPISGHNTLYWYLQNLGQGPELLIRYENEEAVDDSQLPKDRFSAERLKGVDSTLKIQPAELGDSAVYLCASSPPGSRGTQYFGPGTRLTVL.

The chain carries TRBV27 and TRBJ2-1; D gene uncertain. Trimming cost V 3 bases and J 0 bases, with 6 bases left between them. The germline V gene encodes CDR1 MNHEY and CDR2 SMNVEV (reference sequence). The CDR3 extends over 14 amino acids. CDR3: CASSFGSSYNEQFF. CDR3 nucleotides: TGTGCCAGCAGTTTCGGTAGCTCCTACAATGAGCAGTTCTTC.

The CDR3 sequence is CASSLEGTRGGLAKNIQYF. The CDR3 DNA reads TGCGCCAGCAGCTTGGAGGGGACAAGAGGAGGACTAGCCAAAAACATTCAGTACTTC. The V gene is TRBV5-1, the J gene TRBJ2-4, with D possibly TRBD1 on 6 matching bases. The ends were cut back, 0 bases at V and 0 bases at J, with 19 bases in the middle. CDR1 SGHRS and CDR2 YFSETQ come from the germline V gene. The length of the CDR3 is 19 residues.

The V call is TRBV5-5, the J call TRBJ2-5, with 7 bases lining up with TRBD2. CDR1 SGHKS and CDR2 YYEKEE come from the germline V gene (reference sequence). Trimming cost V 1 base and J 4 bases; bases outside gene matches: 4. The CDR3 runs to 14 residues. The CDR3 bases are TGTGCCAGCAGCTTGCCCCGCGGGAGAGAGACCCAGTACTTC. Its translation: CASSLPRGRETQYF.

The chain carries TRBV5-5 and TRBJ2-7; D might be TRBD1 (5 bases). The V and J ends lost 1 base and 4 bases respectively, with 15 bases between them. The CDR3 spans 15 residues. Germline V CDR1 and CDR2: SGHKS, YYEKEE (reference sequence). The CDR3 spells CASSLYGQGEYEQYF. The CDR3 DNA follows: TGTGCCAGCAGCTTGTATGGGCAGGGTGAATACGAGCAGTACTTC.

The J gene is TRBJ1-2, the V gene TRBV15; 11 nucleotides align to TRBD1. Germline V gives CDR1 LNHNV, CDR2 YYDKDF (reference sequence). With V trimmed by 2 bases and J by 3 bases, 2 bases remained unmatched. The CDR3 sequence is 15 residues long. The CDR3 DNA follows: TGTGCCACCAGCAGAAGGACAGGGGGCGACTATGGCTACACCTTC. Residues: CATSRRTGGDYGYTF. Full variable domain (rest looked up from reference TRBV15 and TRBJ1-2): DAMVIQNPRYQVTQFGKPVTLSCSQTLNHNVMYWYQQKSSQAPKLLFHYYDKDFNNEADTPDNFQSRRPNTSFCFLDIRSPGLGDTAMYLCATSRRTGGDYGYTFGSGTRLTVV.

V is TRBV6-4 and J is TRBJ2-3, with 8 bases that match TRBD1. Germline-derived CDR1 and CDR2 are MRHNA and SNTAGT. The CDR3 sequence is 13 residues long. V gave up 5 bases and J gave up 2 bases; unmatched junction bases: 0. In DNA form, the CDR3 reads TGTGCCAGCAGTCAGGGGGCCACAGATACGCAGTATTTT. Translating it yields CASSQGATDTQYF.

The rearrangement uses TRBV5-1 and TRBJ2-7, with D possibly TRBD2 on 5 matching bases. The CDR3 has 16 residues. The V gene lost 5 bases and the J gene lost 3 bases, with 21 bases spanning the gap. Germline CDR1 is SGHRS and CDR2 is YFSETQ. DNA of the CDR3: TGCGCCAGCAGTAGGGTGGCGGGCGGATCCAACTACGAGCAGTACTTC. Amino acids: CASSRVAGGSNYEQYF.

The genes are TRBV30 and TRBJ2-1; 8 bases match TRBD2. This CDR3 contains 17 residues. CDR1 and CDR2 from the germline V gene are GTSNPN and SVGIG (reference sequence). The trim removed 2 bases at V and 0 bases at J, leaving 9 bases unmatched. DNA for the CDR3: TGTGCCTGGAGTCCGGGACTAGATTTGAGCTCCTACAATGAGCAGTTCTTC. Translated: CAWSPGLDLSSYNEQFF.

V and J are TRBV30 and TRBJ2-7; 8 nucleotides line up with TRBD2. J gave up 6 bases and V 0 bases, and 4 bases lay outside the gene matches. Germline CDR1 reads GTSNPN; CDR2 reads SVGIG (reference sequence). This CDR3 comprises 13 residues. CDR3 nucleotides: TGTGCCTGGAGTGTACTTAGCGGGGCCGAGCAGTACTTC. It encodes CAWSVLSGAEQYF.

The DNA of the CDR3 is TGTGCCAGCAGCTTAGCGGGACAGCACTATGGCTACACCTTC. It codes for CASSLAGQHYGYTF. The chain couples TRBV7-9 to TRBJ1-2, with TRBD1 matching over 7 bases. The CDR3 runs to 14 residues. After removal of 0 bases from V and 3 bases from J, the junction contained 1 base not matched to a gene. Germline assignment: CDR1 SEHNR and CDR2 FQNEAQ (reference sequence).

The rearrangement links TRBV10-3 to TRBJ2-4; tentative D call: TRBD1 (5 bases). Germline loops: CDR1 ENHRY, CDR2 SYGVKD. The CDR3 runs 15 residues. Deletions cut 0 bases from V and 1 base from J, with 7 bases between. CDR3 bases: TGTGCCATCAGTGAGTCGACAGAGGCCAAAAACATTCAGTACTTC. Its translation is CAISESTEAKNIQYF.

In its sample, this clone was seen a few times. The gene calls are TRBV19 and TRBJ1-1; 7 nucleotides line up with TRBD1. Germline CDR1 LNHDA, CDR2 SQIVND (reference sequence). This CDR3 contains 15 residues. J was trimmed by 0 bases and V by 7 bases; bases with no gene match: 8. The CDR3, as DNA: TGTGCCAGTACTCTAGGGACAGCCTTGAACACTGAAGCTTTCTTT. This translates into CASTLGTALNTEAFF.

This chain uses TRBV9 with TRBJ2-2; TRBD2 might be the D (5 bases). Germline V gives CDR1 SGDLS, CDR2 YYNGEE. The CDR3 totals 14 residues. Trimming took 3 bases from V and 6 from J, leaving 12 bases between them. This CDR3 reads CASSEDSFPGELFF. The CDR3 region has the DNA TGTGCCAGCAGCGAGGACTCTTTCCCCGGGGAGCTGTTTTTT. The complete variable domain, with remaining parts taken from reference TRBV9 and TRBJ2-2, reads DSGVTQTPKHLITATGQRVTLRCSPRSGDLSVYWYQQSLDQGLQFLIQYYNGEERAKGNILERFSAQQFPDLHSELNLSSLELGDSALYFCASSEDSFPGELFFGEGSRLTVL.

The chain employs TRBV4-1 and TRBJ2-5; D not resolved. Germline V gene lookup returns CDR1 MGHRA and CDR2 YSYEKL. The CDR3 loop spans 14 amino acids. Trimming removed 1 base at V and 5 bases at J, with 11 bases between. The CDR3 region has the DNA TGCGCCAGCAGCCAAGCGGTTAGAGAGGAGACCCAGTACTTC. Protein: CASSQAVREETQYF.

This clone was recorded once. V gene TRBV6-1 combines with J gene TRBJ2-3, with D possibly TRBD2 on 6 matching bases. V lost 1 base to trimming and J lost 2 bases, with 10 bases between them. This CDR3 is built from 15 residues. Germline lookup yields CDR1 MNHNS and CDR2 SASEGT. CDR3 region: CASSEGGLFTDTQYF. CDR3 nucleotide sequence: TGTGCCAGCAGTGAAGGGGGACTCTTCACAGATACGCAGTATTTT.

The chain couples TRBV5-1 to TRBJ2-5, with 14 bases that match TRBD2. V was clipped by 3 bases and J by 4 bases; unmatched bases: 5. The germline gives CDR1 SGHRS, CDR2 YFSETQ. The CDR3 has 16 residues. CDR3 region: CASSSRLAGGVETQYF. The CDR3 DNA is TGCGCCAGCAGCTCCCGACTAGCGGGAGGGGTAGAGACCCAGTACTTC.

The chain combines TRBV28 with TRBJ2-1; 15 nucleotides match TRBD2. Per germline, CDR1 MDHEN and CDR2 SYDVKM. The CDR3 is 16 amino acids. Trimming took 5 bases from V and 4 from J; bases not matched to a gene: 3. The CDR3 DNA reads TGTGCCAGCAGTCTAGGGACTAGCGGGAGGTACAATGAGCAGTTCTTC. Translating it yields CASSLGTSGRYNEQFF.

This rearrangement joins TRBV5-4 to TRBJ2-5, with D perhaps TRBD2 (6 bases). The V gene lost 4 bases and the J gene lost 2 bases, with 15 bases spanning the gap. This CDR3 is built from 15 residues. CDR1 SGHNT and CDR2 YYREEE come from the germline V gene (reference sequence). The CDR3 DNA follows: TGTGCCAGCAGCGAACCGGGACTTCAACAAGAGACCCAGTACTTC. It specifies CASSEPGLQQETQYF.

J is TRBJ1-4 and V is TRBV29-1; TRBD1 might be the D (5 bases). This CDR3 is built from 13 residues. With 4 bases removed from V and 6 bases from J, the gap between germline ends came to 12 bases. Germline CDR1 is SQVTM and CDR2 is ANQGSEA. The CDR3 DNA reads TGCAGCGTTGGAAAAGGGGATCATGAAAAACTGTTTTTT. Protein: CSVGKGDHEKLFF.

A word on this clone: Other DNA sequences from this sample encode an identical CDR3 as well. The rearrangement joins TRBV9 to TRBJ1-1, with D possibly being TRBD1 (5 bases). The germline V gene has CDR1 SGDLS and CDR2 YYNGEE. The V gene lost 4 bases and the J gene lost 0 bases, with 10 bases spanning the gap. The CDR3 covers 14 residues. CDR3 protein: CASSPQGLNTEAFF. CDR3 DNA sequence: TGTGCCAGCAGCCCCCAGGGCCTGAACACTGAAGCTTTCTTT.

The chain has TRBV11-2 and TRBJ2-6; 7 bases align to TRBD1. The CDR3 loop spans 17 amino acids. Germline values: CDR1 SGHAT, CDR2 FQNNGV. V lost 3 bases and J lost 1; bases outside the gene matches: 6. CDR3 protein: CASSFTGAVSGANVLTF. Here the CDR3 DNA reads TGTGCCAGCAGCTTCACAGGGGCCGTGTCTGGGGCCAACGTCCTGACTTTC.

This clone was observed once. This chain joins TRBV7-2 and TRBJ2-7, with 8 bases matching TRBD1. The length of the CDR3 is 14 residues. In germline, CDR1 is SGHTA, CDR2 FQGNSA. Trimming took 6 bases from V and 2 from J; bases not matched to a gene: 6. Here the CDR3 reads CASRRDRRTYEQYF. As DNA, the CDR3 is TGTGCCAGCAGACGGGACAGGAGGACCTACGAGCAGTACTTC.